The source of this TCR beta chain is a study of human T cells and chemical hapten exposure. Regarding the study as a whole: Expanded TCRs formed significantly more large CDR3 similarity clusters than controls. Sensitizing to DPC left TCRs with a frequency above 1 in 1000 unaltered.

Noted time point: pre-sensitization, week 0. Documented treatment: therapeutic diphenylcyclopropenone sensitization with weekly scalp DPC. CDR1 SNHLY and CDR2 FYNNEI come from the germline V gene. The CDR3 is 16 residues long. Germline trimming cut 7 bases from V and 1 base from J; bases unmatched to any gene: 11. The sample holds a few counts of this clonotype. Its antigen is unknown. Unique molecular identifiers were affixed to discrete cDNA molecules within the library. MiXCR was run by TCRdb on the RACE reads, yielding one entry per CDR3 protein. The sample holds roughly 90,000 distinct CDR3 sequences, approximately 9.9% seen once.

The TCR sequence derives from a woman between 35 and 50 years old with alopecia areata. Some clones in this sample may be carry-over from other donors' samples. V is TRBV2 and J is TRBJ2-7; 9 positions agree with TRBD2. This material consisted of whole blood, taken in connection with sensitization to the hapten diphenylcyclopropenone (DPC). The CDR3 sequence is CASKEGLAGNSYEQYF. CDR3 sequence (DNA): TGTGCCAGCAAGGAGGGGCTAGCGGGAAATTCCTACGAGCAGTACTTC. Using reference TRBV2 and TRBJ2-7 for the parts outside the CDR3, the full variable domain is EPEVTQTPSHQVTQMGQEVILRCVPISNHLYFYWYRQILGQKVEFLVSFYNNEISEKSEIFDDQFSVERPDGSNFTLKIRSTKLEDSAMYFCASKEGLAGNSYEQYFGPGTRLTVT.